A single sample gave rise to the 28 T cell receptor beta chains below, sequenced in a study of blood T cell repertoires in COVID-19. Using immunoSEQ multiplex PCR, the repertoire was profiled, and TCRdb retains in-frame clones only, with some absent. Of 400,000 or so clones detected, 80% to 95% appear once; the ten largest clones hold 0.6% to 0.7%. The material sequenced was PBMCs or T cells enriched from blood (not recorded which). Source of these receptors: a man aged 18 to 29 who had recovered from COVID-19.

The J gene is TRBJ2-7, the V gene TRBV28; 12 nucleotides agree with TRBD2. Germline trimming cut 2 bases from V and 1 base from J; bases unmatched to any gene: 3. CDR3 length: 16 amino acids. Per the germline V gene, CDR1 is MDHEN and CDR2 is SYDVKM. Written as DNA, the CDR3 is TGTGCCAGCAGTTTAACTAGCGGGAGGAGGTCCTACGAGCAGTACTTC. Protein sequence: CASSLTSGRRSYEQYF.

The gene calls are TRBV2 and TRBJ2-2, with 9 bases identical to TRBD2. Germline V gene lookup returns CDR1 SNHLY and CDR2 FYNNEI. J gave up 6 bases and V 6 bases, and 8 bases lay outside the gene matches. The CDR3 consists of 15 residues. CDR3 region: CASSLGLASAGELFF. CDR3 coding DNA: TGTGCCAGCAGCCTGGGACTAGCTAGCGCCGGGGAGCTGTTTTTT.

This chain uses TRBV24-1 with TRBJ2-1; TRBD1 matches 7 bases. J was trimmed by 8 bases and V by 2 bases; bases with no gene match: 8. CDR1 and CDR2 from the germline V gene are KGHDR and SFDVKD. CDR3 length equals 15 residues. The DNA of the CDR3 is TGTGCCACCAGTGATTCCCTTGACAGGGCGGATGAGCAGTTCTTC. Protein: CATSDSLDRADEQFF.

This clone came up once. CDR3 bases: TGTGCCAGCAGTACAGGCGGTATAAATGAAAAACTGTTTTTT. It encodes CASSTGGINEKLFF. The rearrangement links TRBV28 to TRBJ1-4, with D possibly TRBD1 on 5 matching bases. V was clipped by 5 bases and J by 5 bases, with 12 bases between them. The CDR3 contains 14 residues. Germline CDR1 is MDHEN and CDR2 is SYDVKM. The whole variable domain, filled in from reference TRBV28 and TRBJ1-4, reads DVKVTQSSRYLVKRTGEKVFLECVQDMDHENMFWYRQDPGLGLRLIYFSYDVKMKEKGDIPEGYSVSREKKERFSLILESASTNQTSMYLCASSTGGINEKLFFGSGTQLSVL.

The chain links TRBV11-2 to TRBJ2-1; D possibly corresponds to TRBD2 (5 bases). There are 16 residues in the CDR3. Per the germline V gene, CDR1 is SGHAT and CDR2 is FQNNGV. V was pared by 7 bases and J by 3 bases, with 19 bases between. Written as DNA, the CDR3 is TGTGCCAGCACCTACGGGTGGACGGGGTTCTACAATGAGCAGTTCTTC. It translates to CASTYGWTGFYNEQFF.

This clone occurred a few times. V and J are TRBV5-8 and TRBJ1-5; 9 nucleotides match TRBD1. Germline V gene sequence: CDR1 SGHTS, CDR2 YDEGEE. V shed 1 base and J 0 bases; nucleotides not matched to a gene: 5. The CDR3 runs to 17 residues. CDR3 sequence reads: CASSLYRQGDSNQPQHF. DNA of the CDR3: TGTGCCAGCAGCTTGTACCGACAGGGGGATAGCAATCAGCCCCAGCATTTT.

The V call is TRBV7-3, the J call TRBJ2-1; a weak D match, TRBD2 (6 bases). The CDR3 runs 14 residues. Between the trimmed V and J ends, which lost 6 bases and 7 bases, there was a span of 16 bases. Per germline, CDR1 SGHTA and CDR2 FQGTGA. This chain's CDR3 is CASSPVGGGNEQFF. The CDR3, as DNA: TGTGCCAGCAGTCCGGTCGGGGGAGGAAATGAGCAGTTCTTC.

The gene calls are TRBV5-1 and TRBJ1-2, with 9 positions matching TRBD1. This CDR3 contains 15 residues. Germline CDR1 reads SGHRS; CDR2 reads YFSETQ. The V segment lost 2 bases and the J segment 8 bases; nucleotides outside the gene matches: 10. CDR3 loop: CASSFTPGQGIGYTF. CDR3 DNA: TGCGCCAGCAGCTTCACCCCGGGACAGGGAATAGGCTACACCTTC.

This chain uses TRBV18 with TRBJ2-3, with D maybe TRBD2 (6 bases). The germline V gene has CDR1 KGHSH and CDR2 LQKENI. Trimming left V 6 bases short and J 6 bases short, with 13 bases between. This CDR3 has 13 amino acids. The CDR3 coding sequence is TGTGCCAGCTCTCCCCAGGCGGGGGATACGCAGTATTTT. Residues: CASSPQAGDTQYF.

This clone occurred a few times. The chain is built from TRBV11-2 and TRBJ2-7; 10 bases fit TRBD1. The CDR3 spans 18 residues. J was trimmed by 3 bases and V by 2 bases; bases with no gene match: 13. Germline V lookup: CDR1 SGHAT, CDR2 FQNNGV. CDR3 DNA sequence: TGTGCCAGCAGCTTATTCCTCCCCGGGACAGGGGTGAGCTACGAGCAGTACTTC. Its translation is CASSLFLPGTGVSYEQYF. Combining the CDR3 with reference TRBV11-2 and TRBJ2-7 gives the whole variable domain EAGVAQSPRYKIIEKRQSVAFWCNPISGHATLYWYQQILGQGPKLLIQFQNNGVVDDSQLPKDRFSAERLKGVDSTLKIQPAKLEDSAVYLCASSLFLPGTGVSYEQYFGPGTRLTVT.

The chain carries TRBV27 and TRBJ2-7; 10 nucleotides line up with TRBD1. V shed 2 bases and J 1 base; nucleotides not matched to a gene: 8. The germline V gene encodes CDR1 MNHEY and CDR2 SMNVEV (reference sequence). The CDR3 loop spans 17 amino acids. The CDR3 spells CASSLRRPGQGSYEQYF. The CDR3 DNA reads TGTGCCAGCAGTTTACGCAGACCGGGACAGGGGTCCTACGAGCAGTACTTC.

The chain recombines TRBV18 with TRBJ1-2, with D perhaps TRBD1 (5 bases). V was pared by 6 bases and J by 3 bases, with 14 bases between. CDR1 and CDR2 from the germline V gene are KGHSH and LQKENI. CDR3 size: 14 residues. The CDR3 sequence: CASSPGLGDYGYTF. The CDR3 nucleotides read TGTGCCAGCTCCCCGGGACTCGGGGACTATGGCTACACCTTC.

The genes are TRBV19 and TRBJ1-3; the D is unclear. CDR1 is LNHDA, CDR2 SQIVND, per germline (reference sequence). The CDR3 covers 15 residues. Trimming shortened V by 4 bases and J by 2 bases, and 12 bases separated the two germline ends. In DNA, the CDR3 is TGTGCCAGTAGTACCGGCCTACTAGCTGGAAACACCATATATTTT. Its translation: CASSTGLLAGNTIYF.

This clone was picked up many times. J is TRBJ1-4 and V is TRBV28; tentatively, D is TRBD1 (5 bases). Germline lookup yields CDR1 MDHEN and CDR2 SYDVKM. The CDR3 is 21 amino acids. Trimming took 4 bases from V and 3 from J, leaving 30 bases between them. Here the CDR3 DNA reads TGTGCCAGCAGTTCAATATCGACGTTTGGGGCATTTGAAGCTCCTAATGAAAAACTGTTTTTT. Its translation is CASSSISTFGAFEAPNEKLFF. Full variable domain (outside the CDR3, taken from reference TRBV28 and TRBJ1-4): DVKVTQSSRYLVKRTGEKVFLECVQDMDHENMFWYRQDPGLGLRLIYFSYDVKMKEKGDIPEGYSVSREKKERFSLILESASTNQTSMYLCASSSISTFGAFEAPNEKLFFGSGTQLSVL.

The chain links TRBV5-1 to TRBJ1-1; D is uncertain. The CDR3 loop spans 17 amino acids. Germline assignment: CDR1 SGHRS and CDR2 YFSETQ. V lost 0 bases to trimming and J lost 4 bases, with 19 bases between them. CDR3 in amino acids: CASSLAAGGEVGTEAFF. The DNA for the CDR3 is TGCGCCAGCAGCTTGGCGGCAGGAGGAGAGGTGGGCACTGAAGCTTTCTTT.

This clone was found once. CDR3 region: CASSPRTGDGYTF. The DNA of the CDR3 is TGTGCCAGCAGCCCACGGACAGGGGATGGCTACACCTTC. The chain carries TRBV7-2 and TRBJ1-2; 9 positions agree with TRBD1. In germline, CDR1 is SGHTA, CDR2 FQGNSA. This CDR3 region has 13 residues. V gave up 5 bases and J gave up 6 bases; unmatched junction bases: 4.

The V call is TRBV11-2, the J call TRBJ1-1; 7 bases are shared with TRBD1. With 5 bases clipped from V and 2 bases from J, the junction kept 11 bases outside the gene matches. CDR1 and CDR2 from the germline V gene are SGHAT and FQNNGV. The CDR3 runs 16 residues. This CDR3 reads CASSPASRTGNTEAFF. In nucleotides, the CDR3 is TGTGCCAGCAGCCCCGCTTCCCGGACAGGTAACACTGAAGCTTTCTTT.

The chain couples TRBV9 to TRBJ1-2; maybe TRBD1 (6 bases). There are 13 residues in the CDR3. Deletions cut 6 bases from V and 8 bases from J, with 17 bases between. CDR1 is SGDLS and CDR2 is YYNGEE in the germline V gene. Written as DNA, the CDR3 is TGTGCCAGCACCCCAGGGGCTACTATGGGCTACACCTTC. Translating it yields CASTPGATMGYTF.

The chain is built from TRBV19 and TRBJ1-1; TRBD1 aligns across 9 bases. V shed 5 bases, J shed 6 bases, and the junction held 7 bases outside the gene matches. In germline, CDR1 is LNHDA, CDR2 SQIVND (reference sequence). CDR3 length: 14 residues. The CDR3 is CASSLRDRDPEAFF. Written as DNA, the CDR3 is TGTGCCAGTAGTCTCCGGGACAGGGACCCTGAAGCTTTCTTT.

The chain is built from TRBV6-2 or TRBV6-3 and TRBJ1-1; D remains ambiguous. The CDR3 consists of 11 residues. Germline V gene lookup returns CDR1 MNHEY and CDR2 SVGEGT. The V end lost 2 bases, the J end lost 11 bases, and 9 bases lay between the germline ends. CDR3 in amino acids: CASSYLEKAFF. CDR3 in DNA: TGTGCCAGCAGTTACCTTGAGAAGGCTTTCTTT.

The chain couples TRBV11-3 to TRBJ1-1, with a weak D call TRBD1 (6 bases). This CDR3 spans 15 amino acids. The V and J ends lost 2 bases and 10 bases respectively, with 20 bases between them. From germline, CDR1 is SGHNT and CDR2 YENEEA. DNA for the CDR3: TGTGCCAGCAGCTTACCGTCCAGGGGAGTTAACGGAGCTTTCTTT. Translating gives CASSLPSRGVNGAFF.

The chain couples TRBV30 to TRBJ1-6; D perhaps matches TRBD1 (6 bases). The V end was cut by 3 bases, the J end by 4 bases, with 10 bases between. CDR3 size: 14 residues. Germline CDR1 reads GTSNPN; CDR2 reads SVGIG (reference sequence). The CDR3 DNA follows: TGTGCCTGGAGGGACAGAAGATATAATTCACCCCTCCACTTT. This encodes CAWRDRRYNSPLHF.

Only one count was recorded for this clone. This rearrangement joins TRBV9 to TRBJ1-5; 9 nucleotides line up with TRBD1. Germline CDR1 is SGDLS and CDR2 is YYNGEE. This CDR3 has 14 residues. J was trimmed by 8 bases and V by 0 bases; bases with no gene match: 3. The CDR3 DNA is TGTGCCAGCAGCGTAGGACAGGGGGGTGAGCCCCAGCATTTT. Its translation: CASSVGQGGEPQHF.

The chain links TRBV27 to TRBJ1-2; possible D gene TRBD1, 5 bases. The CDR3 sequence is 14 residues long. V lost 2 bases to trimming and J lost 6 bases, with 13 bases between them. Germline V CDR1 and CDR2: MNHEY, SMNVEV (reference sequence). The CDR3 loop reads CASSLIGGGDGYTF. CDR3 nucleotides: TGTGCCAGCAGTTTAATCGGGGGTGGTGATGGCTACACCTTC.

The chain combines TRBV7-3 with TRBJ2-1; 10 nucleotides agree with TRBD2. Germline CDR1 is SGHTA and CDR2 is FQGTGA. Losses at the gene ends were 4 bases for V and 4 bases for J; bases not matched to a gene: 4. The CDR3 loop spans 15 amino acids. CDR3 sequence: CASSSGTSAYNEQFF. As DNA, the CDR3 is TGTGCCAGCAGCTCCGGGACTAGCGCGTACAATGAGCAGTTCTTC.

This chain connects TRBV28 to TRBJ1-2, with TRBD1 matching over 9 bases. Germline lookup yields CDR1 MDHEN and CDR2 SYDVKM. The CDR3 extends over 14 amino acids. V was pared by 6 bases and J by 8 bases, with 10 bases of the junction left unmatched. In nucleotides, the CDR3 is TGTGCCAGCAGACCTGACAACAGGGGGCTGGGCTACACCTTC. It yields the protein CASRPDNRGLGYTF.

This chain connects TRBV5-1 to TRBJ1-5; a weak D match, TRBD1 (6 bases). Germline CDR1 reads SGHRS; CDR2 reads YFSETQ. V was shortened by 3 bases and J by 1 base, with 11 bases between the two germline ends. The CDR3 runs to 15 residues. CDR3 residues: CASSSTTGSNQPQHF. The DNA of the CDR3 is TGCGCCAGCAGCTCCACAACAGGGAGCAATCAGCCCCAGCATTTT.

The rearrangement links TRBV27 to TRBJ1-3; no firm D call. The V end lost 5 bases, the J end lost 2 bases, and 13 bases lay between the germline ends. The length of the CDR3 is 15 residues. Germline loops: CDR1 MNHEY, CDR2 SMNVEV (reference sequence). The CDR3 region has the DNA TGTGCCAGCAGTCCCTCCCAGAGGGCTGGAAACACCATATATTTT. Translated: CASSPSQRAGNTIYF.